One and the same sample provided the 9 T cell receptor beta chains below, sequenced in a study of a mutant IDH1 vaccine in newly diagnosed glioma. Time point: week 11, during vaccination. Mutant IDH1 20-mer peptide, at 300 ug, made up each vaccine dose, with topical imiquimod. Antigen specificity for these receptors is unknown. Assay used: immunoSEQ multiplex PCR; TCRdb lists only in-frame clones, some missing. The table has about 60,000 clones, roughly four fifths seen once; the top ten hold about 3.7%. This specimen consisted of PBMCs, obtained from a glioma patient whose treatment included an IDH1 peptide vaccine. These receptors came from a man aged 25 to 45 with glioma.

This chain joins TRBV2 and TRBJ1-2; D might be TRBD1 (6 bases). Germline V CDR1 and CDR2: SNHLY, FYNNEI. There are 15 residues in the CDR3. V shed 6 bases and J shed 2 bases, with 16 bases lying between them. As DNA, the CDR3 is TGTGCCAGCAGCTACTTTGAGGGGGGCAACTATGGCTACACCTTC. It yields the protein CASSYFEGGNYGYTF.

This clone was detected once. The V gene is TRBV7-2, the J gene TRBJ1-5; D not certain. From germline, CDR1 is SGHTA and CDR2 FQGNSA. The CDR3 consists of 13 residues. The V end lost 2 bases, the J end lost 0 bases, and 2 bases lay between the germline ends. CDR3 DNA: TGTGCCAGCAGCTTATTTAGCAATCAGCCCCAGCATTTT. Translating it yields CASSLFSNQPQHF.

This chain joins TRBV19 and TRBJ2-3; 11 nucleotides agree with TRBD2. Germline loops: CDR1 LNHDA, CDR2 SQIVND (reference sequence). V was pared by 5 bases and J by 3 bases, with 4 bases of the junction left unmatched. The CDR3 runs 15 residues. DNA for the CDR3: TGTGCCAGTAGTGTAACTAGCGGGAGTACAGATACGCAGTATTTT. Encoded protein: CASSVTSGSTDTQYF.

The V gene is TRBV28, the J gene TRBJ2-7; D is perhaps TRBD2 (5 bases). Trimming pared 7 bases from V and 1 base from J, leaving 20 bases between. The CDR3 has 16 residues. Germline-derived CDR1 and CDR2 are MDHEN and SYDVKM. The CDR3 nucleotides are TGTGCCAGCATCGGAACCCGGGGTTACCCTTCCTACGAGCAGTACTTC. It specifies CASIGTRGYPSYEQYF.

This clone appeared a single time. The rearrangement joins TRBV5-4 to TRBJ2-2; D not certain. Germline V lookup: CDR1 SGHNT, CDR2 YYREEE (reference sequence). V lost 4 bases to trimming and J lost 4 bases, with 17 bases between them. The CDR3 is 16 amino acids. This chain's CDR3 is CASSDARVKSTGELFF. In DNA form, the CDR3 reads TGTGCCAGCAGCGATGCTAGGGTTAAGAGCACCGGGGAGCTGTTTTTT.

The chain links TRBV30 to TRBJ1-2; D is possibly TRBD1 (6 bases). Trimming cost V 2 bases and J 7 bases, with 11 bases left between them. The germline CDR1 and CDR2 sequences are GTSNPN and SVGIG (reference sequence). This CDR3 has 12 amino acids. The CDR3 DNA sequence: TGTGCCTGGAGTCTAGGGGGAGGTGGCTACACCTTC. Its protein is CAWSLGGGGYTF.

CDR3 loop: CASSTRLAGWNEQFF. For the CDR3, the DNA is TGTGCCAGTAGTACCAGACTAGCGGGCTGGAATGAGCAGTTCTTC. The chain has TRBV19 and TRBJ2-1; 10 bases map to TRBD2. This CDR3 spans 15 amino acids. Germline values: CDR1 LNHDA, CDR2 SQIVND (reference sequence). The V gene end was trimmed by 4 bases and the J gene end by 7 bases; junction bases not matched to a gene: 7.

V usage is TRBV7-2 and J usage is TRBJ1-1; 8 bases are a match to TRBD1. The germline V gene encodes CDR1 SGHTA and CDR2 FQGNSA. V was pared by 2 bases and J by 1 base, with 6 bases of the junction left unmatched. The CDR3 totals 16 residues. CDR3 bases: TGTGCCAGCAGCTTAAGGGTAACAGGGGGGAACACTGAAGCTTTCTTT. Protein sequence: CASSLRVTGGNTEAFF.

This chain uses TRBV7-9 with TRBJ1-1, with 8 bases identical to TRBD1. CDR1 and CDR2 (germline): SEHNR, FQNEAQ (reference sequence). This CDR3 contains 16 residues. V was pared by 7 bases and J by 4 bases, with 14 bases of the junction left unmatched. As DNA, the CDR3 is TGTGCCAGCACCATAATCTCGGGGGGGACAGGCACTGAAGCTTTCTTT. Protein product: CASTIISGGTGTEAFF.